The clone carrying this T cell receptor (beta chain) was detected only a few times. Its target is unknown. This entry belongs to a study of early T cells in non-severe SARS-CoV-2 infection. Study context: Unsorted whole-blood RNA was sequenced in bulk, leaving chains unpaired.

The V gene end was trimmed by 2 bases and the J gene end by 4 bases; junction bases not matched to a gene: 4. Germline assignment: CDR1 SGHTA and CDR2 FQGNSA. The length of the CDR3 is 15 residues. Each cDNA molecule carried a unique molecular identifier. One entry per CDR3 protein results from TCRdb running MiXCR on the 5' RACE reads. The repertoire has roughly 45,000 distinct CDR3 sequences, approximately 12% of them found once; the top ten carry roughly a tenth. Study-wide results and caveats: Matching with VDJdb favored anti-spike CD8 responses (missing private and CD4 specificities).

Material for sequencing was whole blood. This receptor was taken from an adult who was a healthcare worker with PCR-confirmed SARS-CoV-2 infection or an uninfected control (not recorded which). The rearrangement joins TRBV7-2 to TRBJ2-7; 11 bases fit TRBD1. The CDR3: CASSLRTGGLYEQYF. The CDR3 bases are TGTGCCAGCAGCTTAAGGACAGGGGGCTTGTACGAGCAGTACTTC.